This T cell receptor beta chain was sequenced during a study of STAT3 mutations in large granular lymphocyte leukemia. This clone appeared a few times. Antigen: not known. Approximately 40,000 productive templates were obtained per sample on average. The repertoire was sequenced with immunoSEQ multiplex PCR; TCRdb's copy has only in-frame clones and lacks some. In the table there are about 10,000 clones, about 55% of which are singletons. The germline V and J ends were trimmed by 4 bases and 8 bases, with 14 bases remaining between them. The CDR3 length is 14 residues. Germline values: CDR1 SGHVS, CDR2 FQNEAQ. General study findings and limits: Every T-cell large granular lymphocyte leukemia patient had at least one immunodominant TCR beta clonotype.

This chain connects TRBV7-8 to TRBJ2-2; weak D call: TRBD2 (6 bases). Specimen: peripheral blood mononuclear cells. The source is a boy between 10 and 17 years old with T-cell large granular lymphocyte leukemia. Some clones in this sample may be carry-over from other donors' samples. CDR3 sequence: CASSWTTGGGELFF. For the CDR3, the DNA is TGTGCCAGCAGCTGGACTACCGGGGGAGGGGAGCTGTTTTTT.